These 19 T cell receptor beta chains originate from one sample sequenced in a study of regulatory T cells in long-lasting Graves disease. In building TCR beta libraries, iRepertoire HTBI primers were used together with Arm-PCR of CDR3 regions. TCRdb called the multiplex PCR reads again in MiXCR, with one record for every CDR3 protein. The sample has approximately 400,000 distinct CDR3 sequences; less than 25% are singletons. Sample time point: persistent/refractory GD, antithyroid drugs over 5 years with positive TRAb. With RNA extracted from PBMCs as input, the TCR library was made. This specimen consisted of peripheral blood mononuclear cells (PBMCs), obtained when the disease was refractory, from a patient treated with antithyroid drugs. Receptor source: a female donor with Graves disease.

This clonotype was counted ten times or more. The chain carries TRBV30 and TRBJ1-2; D gene ambiguous. CDR3 size: 13 residues. Germline CDR1 is GTSNPN and CDR2 is SVGIG (reference sequence). Between the trimmed V and J ends, which lost 2 bases and 6 bases, there was a span of 13 bases. DNA of the CDR3: TGTGCCTGGAGTCAGAACCAGGCCGATGGCTACACCTTC. Its translation: CAWSQNQADGYTF.

This clonotype came up many times. The rearrangement uses TRBV12-3 or TRBV12-4 and TRBJ1-1; 8 nucleotides line up with TRBD1. This CDR3 is built from 15 residues. Trimming removed 1 base from V and 1 base from J; junction bases left unmatched: 2. The DNA of the CDR3 is TGTGCCAGCAGTTTAGGGGACAGGTGGAACACTGAAGCTTTCTTT. This gives the protein CASSLGDRWNTEAFF.

This clonotype was counted ten times or more. The chain couples TRBV20-1 to TRBJ2-6; no reliable D call. The germline CDR1 and CDR2 sequences are DFQATT and SNEGSKA (reference sequence). The CDR3 loop spans 15 amino acids. The V end was cut by 2 bases, the J end by 0 bases, with 8 bases between. The CDR3 bases are TGCAGTGCTAGACTCGGGCACTCTGGGGCCAACGTCCTGACTTTC. It is translated as CSARLGHSGANVLTF.

At least ten counts were recorded for this clonotype. This chain joins TRBV10-3 and TRBJ2-7, with D perhaps matching TRBD1 or TRBD2 (5 bases each). The CDR3 extends over 12 amino acids. Trimming took 4 bases from V and 3 from J, leaving 7 bases between them. Germline loops: CDR1 ENHRY, CDR2 SYGVKD. For the CDR3, the DNA is TGTGCCATCAGTGGGGACGGCTACGAGCAGTACTTC. As protein: CAISGDGYEQYF.

In its sample, this clonotype was seen many times. J is TRBJ2-7 and V is TRBV5-5, with 9 bases matching TRBD1. The CDR3 consists of 15 residues. With V trimmed by 0 bases and J by 5 bases, 6 bases remained unmatched. Germline V gene data show CDR1 as SGHKS and CDR2 as YYEKEE (reference sequence). Here the CDR3 DNA reads TGTGCCAGCAGCTTGGCCGGGACAGGGATCCACGAGCAGTACTTC. Its translation: CASSLAGTGIHEQYF.

The chain recombines TRBV24-1 with TRBJ2-1, with 8 bases that match TRBD1. The germline V gene has CDR1 KGHDR and CDR2 SFDVKD. The CDR3 spans 17 residues. The ends lost 4 bases at V and 3 bases at J; junction bases unmatched: 10. The chain's CDR3 is CATSDSRGQGLYNEQFF. In DNA form, the CDR3 reads TGTGCCACCAGTGACTCACGAGGACAGGGCCTCTACAATGAGCAGTTCTTC.

There are many counts of this clonotype. The V and J genes are TRBV29-1 and TRBJ2-5; D might be TRBD2 (6 bases). Germline V lookup: CDR1 SQVTM, CDR2 ANQGSEA. Trimming stripped 2 bases from V and 0 bases from J, with 10 bases between. The CDR3 length is 14 residues. CDR3 in amino acids: CSVETSRHQETQYF. CDR3 in DNA: TGCAGCGTTGAAACTAGCCGACACCAAGAGACCCAGTACTTC.

The table lists this clonotype with many counts. The chain recombines TRBV2 with TRBJ1-5; maybe TRBD1 (6 bases). Trimming left V 3 bases short and J 2 bases short, with 11 bases between. Germline CDR1 and CDR2: SNHLY and FYNNEI. The CDR3 loop spans 15 amino acids. The CDR3 DNA sequence: TGTGCCAGCAGTGAGCGGGGGGCTGGCAATCAGCCCCAGCATTTT. It specifies CASSERGAGNQPQHF.

J is TRBJ2-5 and V is TRBV10-2, with TRBD2 matching 16 bases. TRBJ2-1 explains the end of the DNA better; the J call may be wrong. CDR3 length equals 14 residues. Germline CDR1 WSHSY, CDR2 SAAADI. CDR3: CASLGLAGGNEQFF. In nucleotides, the CDR3 is TGCGCCAGCTTGGGACTAGCGGGAGGGAATGAGCAGTTCTTC.

This clonotype showed up many times. The genes are TRBV24-1 and TRBJ2-6, with 12 nucleotides matching TRBD2. Unmatched junction bases numbered 15, after V lost 1 base and J lost 0 bases. Germline V gene lookup returns CDR1 KGHDR and CDR2 SFDVKD. The CDR3 runs 23 residues. CDR3 amino acids: CATSDLIRLAGEWALSGANVLTF. CDR3 DNA: TGTGCCACCAGTGATTTAATCCGACTAGCGGGAGAGTGGGCCCTCTCTGGGGCCAACGTCCTGACTTTC.

In this sample, this clonotype turned up many times. This chain joins TRBV2 and TRBJ1-1; D might be TRBD1 (5 bases). Trimming cost V 7 bases and J 5 bases, with 11 bases left between them. The V gene's germline CDR1 is SNHLY and CDR2 FYNNEI. This CDR3 is built from 12 residues. Here the CDR3 DNA reads TGTGCCAGCACGGGGGAGAAAACTGAAGCTTTCTTT. Its translation is CASTGEKTEAFF.

This clonotype was observed a few times. The chain carries TRBV20-1 and TRBJ2-7, with D possibly matching TRBD1 (5 bases). The CDR3 is made up of 11 amino acids. Per the germline V gene, CDR1 is DFQATT and CDR2 is SNEGSKA (reference sequence). The V gene lost 2 bases and the J gene lost 6 bases, with 8 bases spanning the gap. Written as DNA, the CDR3 is TGCAGTGCTAGAACAGGCGTCGAGCAGTACTTC. Its protein product is CSARTGVEQYF.

There are many counts of this clonotype. The rearrangement links TRBV7-2 to TRBJ2-7, with 7 nucleotides matching TRBD2. Germline values: CDR1 SGHTA, CDR2 FQGNSA. J was trimmed by 3 bases and V by 1 base; bases with no gene match: 6. The CDR3 extends over 15 amino acids. This chain's CDR3 is CASSLGGRVNYEQYF. CDR3 coding DNA: TGTGCCAGCAGCTTAGGCGGGAGAGTTAACTACGAGCAGTACTTC. Looking up the rest from reference TRBV7-2 and TRBJ2-7 gives the full variable domain: GAGVSQSPSNKVTEKGKDVELRCDPISGHTALYWYRQSLGQGLEFLIYFQGNSAPDKSGLPSDRFSAERTGGSVSTLTIQRTQQEDSAVYLCASSLGGRVNYEQYFGPGTRLTVT.

This clonotype has just a few counts. The rearrangement links TRBV5-6 to TRBJ1-5; D perhaps matches TRBD1 (6 bases). There are 16 residues in the CDR3. Germline CDR1 SGHDT, CDR2 YYEEEE. V was trimmed by 0 bases and J by 2 bases, leaving 12 bases between them. CDR3 nucleotides: TGTGCCAGCAGCTTGGGAGCTTCAGGGGGCAATCAGCCCCAGCATTTT. Translating gives CASSLGASGGNQPQHF.

V and J are TRBV19 and TRBJ2-6; D might be TRBD1 (5 bases). Germline V lookup: CDR1 LNHDA, CDR2 SQIVND (reference sequence). CDR3 size: 14 residues. Trimming took 4 bases from V and 4 from J, leaving 8 bases between them. CDR3 residues: CASSKQDGANVLTF. Here the CDR3 DNA reads TGTGCCAGTAGTAAACAGGACGGGGCCAACGTCCTGACTTTC.

The sample holds a few counts of this clonotype. The chain couples TRBV6-1 to TRBJ1-1; D possibly corresponds to TRBD1 (5 bases). Trimming stripped 6 bases from V and 1 base from J, with 12 bases between. Germline V lookup: CDR1 MNHNS, CDR2 SASEGT. This CDR3 is 14 amino acids long. The CDR3 nucleotides are TGTGCCAGCAGCCGGGGGAGCGCGAACACTGAAGCTTTCTTT. Its translation is CASSRGSANTEAFF.

This clonotype was detected only a few times. This chain links TRBV29-1 with TRBJ2-5, with TRBD1 matching 8 bases. CDR3 length: 16 amino acids. Trimming removed 6 bases from V and 1 base from J; junction bases left unmatched: 13. The germline V gene has CDR1 SQVTM and CDR2 ANQGSEA. CDR3 protein: CSVEVDRGSIQETQYF. The CDR3, as DNA: TGCAGCGTCGAGGTCGACAGGGGCTCGATCCAAGAGACCCAGTACTTC.

This clonotype has ten or more counts. The chain couples TRBV14 to TRBJ2-7, with no clear D. The CDR3 spans 13 residues. Germline CDR1 is SGHDN and CDR2 is FVKESK. The V and J ends lost 4 bases and 6 bases respectively, with 13 bases between them. The CDR3: CASSPRSVGEQYF. In nucleotides, the CDR3 is TGTGCCAGCAGCCCACGGTCAGTAGGCGAGCAGTACTTC. The full variable domain, in which reference TRBV14 and TRBJ2-7 provide the parts outside the CDR3, is EAGVTQFPSHSVIEKGQTVTLRCDPISGHDNLYWYRRVMGKEIKFLLHFVKESKQDESGMPNNRFLAERTGGTYSTLKVQPAELEDSGVYFCASSPRSVGEQYFGPGTRLTVT.

This clonotype was detected ten times or more. This chain uses TRBV12-3 or TRBV12-4 with TRBJ2-7; 8 nucleotides agree with TRBD1. The ends lost 6 bases at V and 0 bases at J; junction bases unmatched: 7. This CDR3 contains 15 residues. Here the CDR3 reads CASSPTGTGSYEQYF. CDR3 DNA sequence: TGTGCCAGCAGCCCGACCGGGACAGGCTCCTACGAGCAGTACTTC.